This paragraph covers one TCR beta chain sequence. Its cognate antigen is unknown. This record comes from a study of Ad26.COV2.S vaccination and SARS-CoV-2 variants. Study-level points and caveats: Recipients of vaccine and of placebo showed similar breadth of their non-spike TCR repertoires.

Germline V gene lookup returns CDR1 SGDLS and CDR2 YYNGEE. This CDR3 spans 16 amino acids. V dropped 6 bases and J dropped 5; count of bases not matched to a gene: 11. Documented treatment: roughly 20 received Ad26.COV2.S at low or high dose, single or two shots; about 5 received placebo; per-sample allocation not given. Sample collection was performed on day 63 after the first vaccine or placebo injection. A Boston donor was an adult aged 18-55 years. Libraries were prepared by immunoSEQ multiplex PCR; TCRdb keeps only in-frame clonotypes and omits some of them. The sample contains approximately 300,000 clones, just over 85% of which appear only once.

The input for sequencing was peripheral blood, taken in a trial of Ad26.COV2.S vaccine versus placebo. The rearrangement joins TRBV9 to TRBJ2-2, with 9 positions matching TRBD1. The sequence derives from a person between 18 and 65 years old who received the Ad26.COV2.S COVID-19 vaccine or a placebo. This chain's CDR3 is CASTITGGLGTGELFF. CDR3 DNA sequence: TGTGCCAGCACCATAACAGGGGGCTTGGGGACCGGGGAGCTGTTTTTT.